A single sample gave rise to the 17 T cell receptor beta chains below, sequenced in a study of tumor-infiltrating lymphocytes in primary liver carcinoma. Starting from around 510 ng of total RNA, TCR beta cDNA was produced with a primer in the constant region. It was through three nested multiplex PCR rounds of slightly modified ARM-PCR that TCR beta libraries arose. TRBV1-TRBV30 forward primers paired with a C-beta reverse primer were used in the first two PCR rounds, which ran about 11 cycles each. TCRdb re-analysed the multiplex PCR reads in MiXCR, keeping a single row per CDR3 protein. The sample shows approximately 310,000 distinct CDR3 sequences, 65% of them seen only once. The source of the blood RNA was unsorted whole blood, and germline DNA was extracted as well. Sequencing used peripheral blood. The source of these receptors is a man in his forties or fifties with primary liver carcinoma and hepatitis B virus infection.

In DNA, the CDR3 is TGTGCCAGCAGCTTAATGCTCCGAGGGGGGGACAATGAGCAGTTCTTC. Translated: CASSLMLRGGDNEQFF. The genes are TRBV11-3 and TRBJ2-1, with D possibly matching TRBD2 (7 bases). V was trimmed by 2 bases and J by 5 bases, leaving 16 bases between them. The CDR3 is made up of 16 amino acids. In germline, CDR1 is SGHNT, CDR2 YENEEA.

In the case of this clonotype: An end of the junction differs from the germline gene, which may be a read error. This chain uses TRBV6-6 with TRBJ1-5, with 7 bases aligning to TRBD1. The CDR3 has 16 amino acids. Per the germline V gene, CDR1 is MNHNY and CDR2 is SVGAGI (reference sequence). CDR3 in amino acids: CASSFLVGGGNQHQHF. The CDR3 coding sequence is TGTGCCAGCAGTTTCTTGGTGGGAGGGGGCAATCAGCACCAGCATTTT.

This clonotype showed up just once. The V and J genes are TRBV7-2 and TRBJ1-2, with 10 bases fitting TRBD1. The V gene's germline CDR1 is SGHTA and CDR2 FQGNSA. V lost 4 bases to trimming and J lost 7 bases; unmatched junction nucleotides: 6. The CDR3 is 14 residues long. The CDR3 region is CASSSYGQGGGYTF. Here the CDR3 DNA reads TGTGCCAGCAGCTCCTACGGACAGGGGGGTGGCTACACCTTC.

In its sample, this clonotype was seen a few times. The rearrangement joins TRBV4-3 to TRBJ2-2, with TRBD1 as a possible D gene (6 bases). The CDR3 runs 17 residues. Trimming cost V 1 base and J 7 bases, with 19 bases left between them. Germline V gene data show CDR1 as LGHNA and CDR2 as YSLEER. The CDR3, as DNA: TGCGCCAGCAGCCAAGTTTTAGGGGACCTCAGGGGCGGGGAGCTGTTTTTT. Protein product: CASSQVLGDLRGGELFF.

In this sample, this clonotype turned up a few times. The chain couples TRBV5-1 to TRBJ2-1, with 8 bases matching TRBD1. CDR1 and CDR2 from the germline V gene are SGHRS and YFSETQ. This CDR3 is built from 13 residues. V shed 5 bases, J shed 7 bases, and the junction held 5 bases outside the gene matches. DNA for the CDR3: TGCGCCAGCAGGCAGGGGGCTCGAAATGAGCAGTTCTTC. Translated, it gives CASRQGARNEQFF.

Of note for this clonotype: A junction boundary mismatches the germline segment, possibly from a read error. The genes are TRBV7-9 and TRBJ2-7; possible D gene TRBD2, 5 bases. The V gene's germline CDR1 is SEHNR and CDR2 FQNEAQ (reference sequence). The CDR3 contains 13 residues. This chain's CDR3 is CASSRTPSYKQYF. CDR3 nucleotides: TGTGCCAGCAGCCGGACTCCTTCCTACAAGCAGTACTTC. The entire variable domain, with the rest obtained from reference TRBV7-9 and TRBJ2-7, is as follows: DTGVSQNPRHKITKRGQNVTFRCDPISEHNRLYWYRQTLGQGPEFLTYFQNEAQLEKSRLLSDRFSAERPKGSFSTLEIQRTEQGDSAMYLCASSRTPSYKQYFGPGTRLTVT.

This chain links TRBV29-1 with TRBJ2-7; D ambiguous. This CDR3 is 14 amino acids long. Trimming stripped 5 bases from V and 4 bases from J, with 18 bases between. Germline assignment: CDR1 SQVTM and CDR2 ANQGSEA. CDR3 sequence (DNA): TGCAGCGTTTGGACGGCTCAAACGCCATACGAGCAGTACTTC. This sequence encodes CSVWTAQTPYEQYF.

On this clonotype: A much larger clonotype is one base distant, so this may be a read error. The gene calls are TRBV6-1 and TRBJ2-3; unclear D gene. Germline values: CDR1 MNHNS, CDR2 SASEGT. The CDR3 has 14 amino acids. V was clipped by 2 bases and J by 2 bases, with 8 bases between them. The CDR3 loop is CASSEMVATDTQYF. The CDR3, as DNA: TGTGCCAGCAGTGAAATGGTTGCCACAGATACGCAGTATTTT.

There are many counts of this clonotype. A much larger clone is a single base away; this may be a read error. The gene calls are TRBV11-2 and TRBJ2-1; tentatively, D is TRBD2 (5 bases). The germline V gene encodes CDR1 SGHAT and CDR2 FQNNGV. The CDR3 consists of 15 residues. The CDR3 spells CASSLEGSNYDEQFF. For the CDR3, the DNA is TGTGCCAGCAGCTTAGAGGGGAGTAACTACGATGAGCAGTTCTTC.

The gene calls are TRBV14 and TRBJ2-6; D gene uncertain. The CDR3 runs to 21 residues. The germline gives CDR1 SGHDN, CDR2 FVKESK. The V gene lost 2 bases and the J gene lost 0 bases, with 23 bases spanning the gap. The CDR3 is CASSQPHPHRQIISGANVLTF. Written as DNA, the CDR3 is TGTGCCAGCAGCCAACCCCACCCCCATCGTCAAATTATCTCTGGGGCCAACGTCCTGACTTTC. Full variable domain (rest looked up from reference TRBV14 and TRBJ2-6): EAGVTQFPSHSVIEKGQTVTLRCDPISGHDNLYWYRRVMGKEIKFLLHFVKESKQDESGMPNNRFLAERTGGTYSTLKVQPAELEDSGVYFCASSQPHPHRQIISGANVLTFGAGSRLTVL.

As for this clonotype: Its ends do not fully match the called genes, so a read error is possible. The chain joins TRBV11-2 to TRBJ1-1; D is possibly TRBD1 (5 bases). The CDR3 is 15 amino acids. CDR1 is SGHAT and CDR2 is FQNNGV in the germline V gene. The CDR3 loop reads CANSFGVVGVAKAFF. DNA of the CDR3: TGTGCCAACAGCTTTGGAGTTGTAGGGGTCGCTAAAGCTTTCTTT. Complete variable domain (other parts from reference TRBV11-2 and TRBJ1-1): EAGVAQSPRYKIIEKRQSVAFWCNPISGHATLYWYQQILGQGPKLLIQFQNNGVVDDSQLPKDRFSAERLKGVDSTLKIQPAKLEDSAVYLCANSFGVVGVAKAFFGQGTRLTVV.

Comment on this clonotype: One end of the junction varies from germline; a read error may be responsible. This rearrangement joins TRBV5-1 to TRBJ2-3; possibly TRBD2 for D (5 bases). Germline CDR1 SGHRS, CDR2 YFSETQ. The CDR3 spans 14 residues. CDR3 region: CPSSFPSTQEAQYF. The CDR3 DNA is TGCCCCAGCAGCTTCCCTTCGACCCAGGAGGCGCAGTATTTT. Supplemented by reference TRBV5-1 and TRBJ2-3, the full variable domain reads KAGVTQTPRYLIKTRGQQVTLSCSPISGHRSVSWYQQTPGQGLQFLFEYFSETQRNKGNFPGRFSGRQFSNSRSEMNVSTLELGDSALYLCPSSFPSTQEAQYFGPGTRLTVL.

This clonotype was seen many times. V usage is TRBV6-6 and J usage is TRBJ1-5, with 7 bases aligning to TRBD1. CDR3 length equals 18 residues. Germline CDR1 MNHNY, CDR2 SVGAGI (reference sequence). Losses at the gene ends were 0 bases for V and 0 bases for J; bases not matched to a gene: 8. In DNA, the CDR3 is TGTGCCAGCAGTTACTCTACCGGGACAGATTATAGCAATCAGCCCCAGCATTTT. Translated, it gives CASSYSTGTDYSNQPQHF.

The gene calls are TRBV6-6 and TRBJ2-4; 8 bases are shared with TRBD1. Germline V gene lookup returns CDR1 MNHNY and CDR2 SVGAGI (reference sequence). V was clipped by 2 bases and J by 0 bases; unmatched bases: 6. CDR3 size: 17 residues. The CDR3 loop reads CASSYTWTGPAKNIQYF. In nucleotides, the CDR3 is TGTGCCAGCAGTTACACCTGGACAGGGCCAGCCAAAAACATTCAGTACTTC.

V gene TRBV28 combines with J gene TRBJ2-2; 7 bases line up with TRBD2. V lost 10 bases to trimming and J lost 5 bases; unmatched junction nucleotides: 4. The CDR3 is 12 amino acids. Germline V gives CDR1 MDHEN, CDR2 SYDVKM. The CDR3 spells CATVGGTGELFF. The CDR3 DNA sequence: TGTGCCACCGTGGGGGGGACCGGGGAGCTGTTTTTT.

Points on this clonotype: Mismatch with germline at one junction end may stem from a read error. J is TRBJ2-1 and V is TRBV6-1; TRBD2 aligns across 7 bases. Germline CDR1 MNHNS, CDR2 SASEGT. This CDR3 region has 16 residues. This CDR3 is CASRGLAVRGYNEHFF. The DNA of the CDR3 is TGTGCCAGCAGGGGGCTAGCGGTCCGGGGGTACAATGAGCATTTCTTC.

The chain is built from TRBV28 and TRBJ1-5; 10 bases fit TRBD1. Looked up from germline, CDR1 is MDHEN and CDR2 is SYDVKM. CDR3 length equals 18 residues. After removal of 7 bases from V and 4 bases from J, the junction contained 16 bases not matched to a gene. The CDR3 loop reads CASIGDRGAVLTNQPQHF. CDR3 nucleotide sequence: TGTGCCAGCATCGGGGACAGGGGCGCCGTATTAACGAATCAGCCCCAGCATTTT.